This note documents a single T cell receptor (beta chain) sequence. Antigen unknown. The germline and genes are mouse ones. The read ends 1 residue early relative to the CDR3; the germline J gene fills the gap. Measured with immunoSEQ multiplex PCR; TCRdb has only the in-frame clones, and not every one. The sample carries around 9,000 clones, roughly 46% recorded once. The sample belongs to a study of tissue T cells after allogeneic stem cell transplantation. Study conclusions and caveats: In patients and mice, blood and spleen missed much of tissue repertoire. The study did not identify alloreactive or antigen-specific tissue TCRs, and some clones might be persisting host cells. Anatomically similar tissues had similar TCR repertoires within each patient.

V lost 6 bases to trimming and J lost 6 bases; unmatched junction nucleotides: 5. CDR3 length: 15 residues. Per the germline V gene, CDR1 is SNHLY and CDR2 is FYNGKV (reference sequence). The time point is: mouse harvest day 7 after allogeneic transplant. The graft held 10^6 splenic CD5+ T cells and 10^7 T-cell-depleted bone marrow cells. Tissues came from B6→BALB/c major-mismatch GVHD mice at day 7 or 14. The clonotype originates from a female BALB/c mouse given C57BL/6 T cells with graft-versus-host disease after an allogeneic hematopoietic cell transplant. The sequenced material came from skin. The chain has TRBV3 and TRBJ2-5; 14 nucleotides align to TRBD2. The CDR3 DNA, read in part, is TGTGCCAGCAGGCGGGACTGGGGGGGCATGGACACCCAGTAC. This gives the protein CASRRDWGGMDTQY. The CDR3 in full is CASRRDWGGMDTQYF.